The TCR beta chain under discussion was sequenced for a study of shared clonotypes between healthy human individuals. Overall study: For every donor, three CD4 naive, three CD4 memory, two CD8 naive and one CD8 memory plates were used.

With regard to this clone: Its antigen remains unknown.

Repertoires were generated with immunoSEQ multiplex PCR, while TCRdb's copy carries only in-frame clones and drops some. The sample lists millions of clones, roughly 95% occurring once. CDR1 and CDR2 from the germline V gene are MNHEY and SMNVEV (reference sequence). The length of the CDR3 is 15 residues. Trimming took 8 bases from V and 4 from J, leaving 18 bases between them. Findings of the study overall: Generally, naive subsets came out with larger estimated richness than memory subsets. Measured sharing among donors was expected to vary with sequencing depth. A few donors had roughly 5% of their naive CD4 clonotypes in common.

This TCR came from a man aged 18-30 years in good health. The chain links TRBV27 to TRBJ1-5, with D perhaps matching TRBD1 (5 bases). Sequencing was carried out using naive CD4+ T cells sorted from blood. The subset is: CD45RA+ positively selected. The CDR3 sequence: CASGSLGGANQPQHF. The CDR3 nucleotides are TGTGCCAGCGGTTCCTTGGGGGGTGCGAATCAGCCCCAGCATTTT.